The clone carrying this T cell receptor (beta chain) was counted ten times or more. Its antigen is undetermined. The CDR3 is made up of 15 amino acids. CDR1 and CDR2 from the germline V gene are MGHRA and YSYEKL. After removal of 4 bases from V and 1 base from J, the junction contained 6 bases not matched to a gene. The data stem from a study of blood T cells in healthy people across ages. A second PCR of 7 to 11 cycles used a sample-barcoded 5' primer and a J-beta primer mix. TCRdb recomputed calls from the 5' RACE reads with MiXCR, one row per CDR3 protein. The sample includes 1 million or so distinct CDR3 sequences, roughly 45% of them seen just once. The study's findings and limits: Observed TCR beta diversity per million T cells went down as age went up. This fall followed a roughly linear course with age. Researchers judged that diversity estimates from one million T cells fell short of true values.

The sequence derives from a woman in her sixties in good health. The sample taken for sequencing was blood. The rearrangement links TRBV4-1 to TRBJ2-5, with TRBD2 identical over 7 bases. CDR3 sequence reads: CASSLREGTQETQYF. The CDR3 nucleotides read TGCGCCAGCAGCCTCAGGGAGGGGACCCAAGAGACCCAGTACTTC.